The clone carrying this T cell receptor (beta chain) was seen many times. The sample's time point: blood at routine non-recurrence follow-up after resection. Unsorted whole RNA from tumor, nontumor lung or frozen PBMC underwent sequencing. A distinct unique molecular identifier was carried by each TCR cDNA molecule. MiXCR, run by TCRdb on the 5' RACE reads, gives a single entry per CDR3 protein. The data hold roughly 110,000 distinct CDR3 sequences, with under 14% observed a single time. The source of the sample is a study of spatial heterogeneity in lung cancer. About the study: The cohort: roughly 72 early-stage, untreated non-small cell lung cancer patients.

Source: PBMCs, taken at follow-up. This receptor was obtained from a female donor with early-stage non-small cell lung cancer.

CDR3 nucleotides: TGTGCCAGCAGCTTAGGGACAGGCTCTGAAGCTTTCTTT. As protein: CASSLGTGSEAFF. The V gene is TRBV7-9, the J gene TRBJ1-1; 7 positions match TRBD1. This CDR3 comprises 13 residues. Germline loops: CDR1 SEHNR, CDR2 FQNEAQ (reference sequence). The V segment lost 1 base and the J segment 6 bases; nucleotides outside the gene matches: 2.